Listed below are T cell receptor beta chains from one sample, sequenced in a study of control samples from healthy donors and cancer patients. The assay was immunoSEQ multiplex PCR, and TCRdb's table has in-frame clones only and misses some. This table holds about 160,000 clones, roughly 94% found once. Sequenced input: PBMCs. The receptors shown here come from a man aged 60 to 69 with colorectal cancer. CDR3s leave out the opening cysteine and the closing phenylalanine or tryptophan.

J gene | V gene | CDR3 protein
TRBJ2-2 | TRBV2 | ASSFTSGGLTTGELF
TRBJ1-2 | TRBV5-6 | ASSPGGNYGYT
TRBJ2-5 | TRBV19 | ASSKDSFQTQY
TRBJ2-5 | TRBV5-3 | ARSLAGLAGGRQETQY
TRBJ1-4 | TRBV30 | ASNRESTNEKLF
TRBJ1-4 | TRBV3-1/TRBV3-2 | ASSQRGAKEKLF
TRBJ1-2 | TRBV6-5 | AGSYEGSYGYT
TRBJ2-4 | TRBV9 | ASSGGEGNIQY
TRBJ1-5 | TRBV6-6 | ASSQRAQDDQPQH
TRBJ1-1 | TRBV2 | ASCTRDGGTEAF
TRBJ2-6 | TRBV5-4 | ASRPDRAGANVLT
TRBJ1-2 | TRBV3-1/TRBV3-2 | ASSQAGANYGYT
TRBJ2-2 | TRBV30 | AWSRGDRTGELF
TRBJ1-5 | TRBV12-3/TRBV12-4 | ASSLLSNQPQH
TRBJ2-3 | TRBV7-9 | ASSRGLAGELTDTQY
TRBJ2-2 | TRBV11-2 | ASSLSRGRIVGELF
TRBJ1-2 | TRBV6-2/TRBV6-3 | ASSFPVRKHYGYT
TRBJ1-1 | TRBV11-1 | ASSSPSRGMNTEAF
TRBJ2-1 | TRBV5-1 | ASSFLTGTGPYNEQF
TRBJ2-2 | TRBV27 | ASRGRFDTGELF
TRBJ2-6 | TRBV27 | ASSFRGTVMGSGANVLT
TRBJ1-2 | TRBV7-2 | ASSPQAANYGYT
TRBJ2-7 | TRBV5-1 | ASSPGHNYEQY
TRBJ2-7 | TRBV5-1 | ASSSGGQGPAQY
TRBJ2-1 | TRBV4-1 | ASSQVQGGSYNEQF
TRBJ1-1 | TRBV6-2/TRBV6-3 | ASSYRDSENTEAF
TRBJ1-1 | TRBV30 | AWGTWRTEAF
TRBJ1-2 | TRBV7-9 | AGREEGVHGYT
TRBJ2-1 | TRBV7-2 | ASSSGDRGFNEQF
TRBJ1-4 | TRBV11-2 | ASSRADREGEKLF
TRBJ2-2 | TRBV4-3 | ASSERLGLNTGELF
TRBJ2-7 | TRBV21-1 | ASSKGPRGQGNDEQY
TRBJ1-2 | TRBV18 | ASSQLQGNYGYT
TRBJ1-6 | TRBV9 | ASSVGDLNSPLH
TRBJ2-5 | TRBV30 | AWSPGPIQETQY
TRBJ2-5 | TRBV9 | ASSAGSGTQETQY
TRBJ2-2 | TRBV6-6 | ASSYTLWAGELF
TRBJ1-3 | TRBV6-1 | ASSEAGGSGNTIY
TRBJ1-3 | TRBV5-1 | ASSLAGPQGGNTIY
TRBJ2-3 | TRBV4-3 | ASSQEGRGGIDTQY
TRBJ2-5 | TRBV6-1 | ASSEGSRPETQY
TRBJ2-6 | TRBV19 | ASSIRGNSGANVLT
TRBJ1-2 | TRBV7-2 | ASSGRGGRHLLSYGYT
TRBJ2-1 | TRBV5-4 | ASSEYSGAAYNEQF
TRBJ2-7 | TRBV7-9 | ASSKGTGGYEQY
TRBJ2-3 | TRBV3-1/TRBV3-2 | ASRQGAEDTQY
TRBJ2-2 | TRBV2 | ASRKGLAGGELF
TRBJ2-3 | TRBV6-6 | ASSYGTGGLDTQY
TRBJ2-2 | TRBV6-2/TRBV6-3 | ASSYSVDRRNTGELF
TRBJ2-7 | TRBV28 | ASTLTGHSYEQY
TRBJ2-7 | TRBV28 | ASSLGVYEQY
TRBJ1-2 | TRBV7-9 | ASSLGGQDTGHT
TRBJ2-3 | TRBV4-1 | ASSLRQGTQY
TRBJ1-2 | TRBV6-1 | ASSEAIGTGGFGYT
TRBJ1-2 | TRBV7-9 | ASSPTGNYGYT
TRBJ2-7 | TRBV20-1 | SAKLRDVQY
TRBJ2-3 | TRBV5-4 | ASSSKGPLDTQY
TRBJ1-3 | TRBV3-1/TRBV3-2 | ASSPENSGNTIY
TRBJ2-1 | TRBV27 | ASSFRTPPYNEQF
TRBJ1-4 | TRBV28 | ASSVPQGASEKLF